What follows is one TCR beta chain and its context. Its antigen remains undetermined. No much larger clonotype is one base removed from it; base qualities were not supplied. PBMCs were isolated by Ficoll-Paque density gradient centrifugation. This specimen comes from a study of T-cell memory formation after mild COVID-19 (dated by TCRdb to 2020 to 2023). With regard to the full study: TCR sequence clusters from the two donors were found to be largely donor specific. In two donors, T-cell clones that expanded and contracted after mild COVID-19 were followed by sequencing TCRalpha and TCRbeta repertoires longitudinally. Two young, previously healthy adult volunteers made up the cohort, one male and one female. Results the study describes overall, beyond this receptor: Contracting CD4+ clones appeared mostly in the CM and EM memory subsets, whereas CD8+ clones were enriched in EMRA. Only two mild cases were covered in the study, and larger cohorts including severe cases with pre-infection samples were considered necessary. Clones that contracted from day 15 to 85 showed balanced CD4/CD8 phenotypes, whereas a second wave of clones that expanded from day 15 to 37 leaned towards CD4+. The detection of some responding clones in pre-infection memory suggests that pre-existing cross-reactive memory T cells joined the SARS-CoV-2 response. Whether the second-wave clones peaking on day 37 were SARS-CoV-2 specific was not confirmed.

From its cysteine to its phenylalanine, the CDR3 spans 15 amino acids. Only the CDR3 DNA is retained, 45 bases long and in frame from the first base. The junction carries 16 bases between V and J, which are trimmed by 7 bases and 4 bases respectively. From the germline V gene, CDR1 is KGHDR and CDR2 is SFDVKD. TCRdb names Illumina NovaSeq 6000 as the instrument used. TCRalpha and TCRbeta cDNA libraries were built by 5'RACE with constant-segment primers, adding sample barcodes and unique molecular identifiers. Trizol reagent was used to extract RNA from every sample. Amplification of the libraries took two PCR steps, and the second step added a second sample barcode plus Illumina TruSeq adapters. Sequencing of the libraries was done on an Illumina NovaSeq, producing 2 x 150 bp paired-end reads. As for the authors' bioinformatics: The reads were demultiplexed and collapsed into UMI-guided consensus sequences using migec v1.2.7. With mixcr v2.1.11, UMI consensuses were aligned to TRA and TRB V and J templates and assembled into clonotypes. Expanded or contracted clonotypes were those called significant by both edgeR and NoisET, with noise models trained on biological replicates. For edgeR calls, the thresholds were a false discovery rate-adjusted p below 0.01 and a log2 fold-change of 1. As an exploratory analysis of dynamics, PCA with hierarchical clustering was applied to max-normalized trajectories of the 1000 most abundant clonotypes. The CD4 or CD8 phenotype of responding clones was assigned using the separately sequenced CD4+ and CD8+ repertoires. The public reads were quality trimmed at Q25 with fastp and then assembled into clones with MiXCR by TCRdb, keeping productive beta chains. Every CDR3 protein is listed once, alongside the most common genes and DNA of its rows. Here the V and J calls rest on TCRdb's processing, not on the authors' analysis. The sample table shows about 250,000 distinct CDR3 sequences, and approximately 15% are seen once. 2.1% of the sample goes to the ten largest clones.

The specimen was PBMCs or a T cell subset sorted from them (not recorded which). This chain joins TRBV24-1 to TRBJ2-1, with no confidently assigned D gene. The TCR originated in an adult woman who had mild COVID-19 (a few samples of this study predate the infection). The sample titles of this study are shuffled in the database, so cell type and time point are left out; the donor was told from shared clones. The sequence in DNA is TGTGCCACCAGCCCTAAGCTTGGTCCTTACAATGAGCAGTTCTTC. Translated, it gives CATSPKLGPYNEQFF.